Included here is one T cell receptor beta chain sequence, with context. Its specificity is not known. Template switching added a universal primer binding site, and final cDNA carried unique molecular identifiers. From the 5' RACE reads, TCRdb called clonotypes with MiXCR, one entry per CDR3 protein. Of 400,000 to 500,000 distinct CDR3 sequences detected, around a sixth appear once; the ten largest clones hold 12%. The entry originates in a study of identical twins. Study-wide points: Monozygotic twins shared more out-of-frame TCR alpha than recombination models predicted. Cross-sectional statistics underpinned the conclusions; the same donors were not followed. Beta clonotypes that were abundant in cord blood contained fewer insertions, a pattern absent from memory repertoires.

Germline CDR1 and CDR2: MNHEY and SMNVEV (reference sequence). The CDR3 contains 15 residues. With V trimmed by 3 bases and J by 9 bases, 8 bases remained unmatched. The origin of this receptor is a middle-aged man in good health. V usage is TRBV27 and J usage is TRBJ2-1, with 10 bases that match TRBD2. Source material: naive T cells sorted from blood. CDR3 in DNA: TGTGCCAGCAGTTTGTCTAGCGGGAGTTTTGGTGAGCAGTTCTTC. This sequence encodes CASSLSSGSFGEQFF.